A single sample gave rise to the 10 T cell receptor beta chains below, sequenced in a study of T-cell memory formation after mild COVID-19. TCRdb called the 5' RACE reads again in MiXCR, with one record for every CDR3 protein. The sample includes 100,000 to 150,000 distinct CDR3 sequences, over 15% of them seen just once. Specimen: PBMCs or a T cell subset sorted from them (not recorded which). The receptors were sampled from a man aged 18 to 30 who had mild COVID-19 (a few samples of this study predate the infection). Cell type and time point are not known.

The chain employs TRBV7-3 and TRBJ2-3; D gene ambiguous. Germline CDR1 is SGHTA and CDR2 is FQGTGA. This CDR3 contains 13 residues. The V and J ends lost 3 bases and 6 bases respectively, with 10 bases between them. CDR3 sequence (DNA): TGTGCCAGCAGCTTCGGCGTAGGGGATACGCAGTATTTT. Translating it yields CASSFGVGDTQYF.

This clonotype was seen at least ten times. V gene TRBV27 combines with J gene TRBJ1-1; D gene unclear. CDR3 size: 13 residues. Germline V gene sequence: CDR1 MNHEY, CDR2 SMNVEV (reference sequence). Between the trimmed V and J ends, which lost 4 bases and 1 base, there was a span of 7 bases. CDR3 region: CASSYLGNTEAFF. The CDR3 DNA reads TGTGCCAGCAGTTACCTGGGGAACACTGAAGCTTTCTTT.

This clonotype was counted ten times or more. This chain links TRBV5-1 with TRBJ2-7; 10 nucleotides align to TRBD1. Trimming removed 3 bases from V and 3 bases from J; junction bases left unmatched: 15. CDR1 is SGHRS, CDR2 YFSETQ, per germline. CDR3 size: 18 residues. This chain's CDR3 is CASSSRGGTGEIIYEQYF. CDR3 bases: TGCGCCAGCAGCTCAAGAGGAGGGACAGGGGAAATAATCTACGAGCAGTACTTC.

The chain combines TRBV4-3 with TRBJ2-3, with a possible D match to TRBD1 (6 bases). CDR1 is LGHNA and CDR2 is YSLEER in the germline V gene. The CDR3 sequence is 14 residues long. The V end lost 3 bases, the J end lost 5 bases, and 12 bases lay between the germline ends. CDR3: CASSQGALGDTQYF. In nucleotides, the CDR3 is TGCGCCAGCAGCCAGGGGGCCTTGGGAGATACGCAGTATTTT.

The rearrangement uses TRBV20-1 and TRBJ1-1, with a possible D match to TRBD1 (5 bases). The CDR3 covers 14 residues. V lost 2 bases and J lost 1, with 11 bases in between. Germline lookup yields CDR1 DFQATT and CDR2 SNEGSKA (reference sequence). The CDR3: CSARFGASNTEAFF. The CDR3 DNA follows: TGCAGTGCTAGATTTGGGGCGTCGAACACTGAAGCTTTCTTT.

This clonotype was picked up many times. Written as DNA, the CDR3 is TGCGCCAGCAGCCGCCGCTCCTGGGGGGATACGCAGTATTTT. It is translated as CASSRRSWGDTQYF. The chain carries TRBV4-3 and TRBJ2-3; D possibly matches TRBD1 or TRBD2 (5 bases each). With 4 bases removed from V and 6 bases from J, the gap between germline ends came to 14 bases. CDR1 is LGHNA, CDR2 YSLEER, per germline. The CDR3 is made up of 14 amino acids.

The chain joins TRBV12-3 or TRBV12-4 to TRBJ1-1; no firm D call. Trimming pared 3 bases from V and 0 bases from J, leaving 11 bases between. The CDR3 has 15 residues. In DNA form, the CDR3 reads TGTGCCAGCAGTTTGTCTCTAGTGATGAACACTGAAGCTTTCTTT. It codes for CASSLSLVMNTEAFF.

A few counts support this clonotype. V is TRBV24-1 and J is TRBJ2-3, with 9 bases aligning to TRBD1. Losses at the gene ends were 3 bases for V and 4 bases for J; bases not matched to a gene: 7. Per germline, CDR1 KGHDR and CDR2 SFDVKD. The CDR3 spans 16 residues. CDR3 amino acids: CATSDRTGGAPDTQYF. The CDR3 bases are TGTGCCACCAGTGATCGCACAGGGGGCGCCCCAGATACGCAGTATTTT.

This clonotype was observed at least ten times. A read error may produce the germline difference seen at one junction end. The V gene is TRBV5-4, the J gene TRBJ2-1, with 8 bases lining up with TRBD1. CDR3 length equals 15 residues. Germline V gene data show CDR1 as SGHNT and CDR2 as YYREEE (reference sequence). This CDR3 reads CASSLDRAKYNEQFF. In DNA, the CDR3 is TGTGCCAGCAGTTTGGACAGGGCTAAATACAATGAGCAGTTCTTC.

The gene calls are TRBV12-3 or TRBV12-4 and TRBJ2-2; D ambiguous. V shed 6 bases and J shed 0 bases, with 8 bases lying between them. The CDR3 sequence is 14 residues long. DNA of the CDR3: TGTGCCAGCAGCCCCAATGCGAACACCGGGGAGCTGTTTTTT. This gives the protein CASSPNANTGELFF.